This T cell receptor beta chain was sequenced in a study of identifying expanded T cells in peripheral blood. General study findings and limits: Over around two and four weeks, about 17 and 20 clones changed, versus roughly 1.1 between replicates. Clone count variance between approximately 2-week samples rose with total template count.

Comments on this clone: Its antigen is still unknown.

During the collection period, no donor immune events like infections were recorded. Measured with immunoSEQ multiplex PCR; TCRdb has only the in-frame clones, and not every one. The sample lists approximately 130,000 clones; 70% to 90% were seen once. CDR3 size: 12 residues. Germline-derived CDR1 and CDR2 are SGHVS and FNYEAQ. V dropped 5 bases and J dropped 5 bases, with 10 bases sitting between them. The sample consisted of blood. The rearrangement uses TRBV7-6 and TRBJ2-7; D possibly corresponds to TRBD1 (6 bases). This TCR derives from a person aged 18-70 years in good health. In nucleotides, the CDR3 is TGTGCCAGCAGCGCCGACAGGAACGAGCAGTACTTC. Amino acids: CASSADRNEQYF.